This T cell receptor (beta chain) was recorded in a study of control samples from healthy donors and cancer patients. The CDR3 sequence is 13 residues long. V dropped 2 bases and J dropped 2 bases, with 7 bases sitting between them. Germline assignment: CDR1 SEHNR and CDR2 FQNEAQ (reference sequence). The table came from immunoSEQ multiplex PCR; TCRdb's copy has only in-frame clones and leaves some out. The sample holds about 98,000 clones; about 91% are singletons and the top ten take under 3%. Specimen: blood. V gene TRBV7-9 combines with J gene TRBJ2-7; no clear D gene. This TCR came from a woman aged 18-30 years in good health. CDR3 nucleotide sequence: TGTGCCAGCAGCTTAAGTGGAACCTACGAGCAGTACTTC. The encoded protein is CASSLSGTYEQYF.